This passage covers 10 T cell receptor beta chains from one sample sequenced in a study of blood T cell repertoires in COVID-19. Sequenced by immunoSEQ multiplex PCR; TCRdb stores in-frame clones only, minus some. The sample holds tens of thousands of clones, roughly 85% seen once. The sequenced sample was peripheral blood. The receptors shown here come from a human donor in a cohort sampled during active COVID-19.

The V gene is TRBV19, the J gene TRBJ2-7; 13 bases map to TRBD2. CDR1 and CDR2 (germline): LNHDA, SQIVND (reference sequence). This CDR3 is 16 amino acids long. V was pared by 5 bases and J by 2 bases, with 6 bases of the junction left unmatched. Here the CDR3 reads CASSPRLAGGPYEQYF. The CDR3 DNA follows: TGTGCCAGTAGTCCCCGACTAGCGGGAGGACCCTACGAGCAGTACTTC.

The rearrangement joins TRBV12-3 or TRBV12-4 to TRBJ1-1, with D uncertain. This CDR3 is built from 13 residues. Trimming cost V 3 bases and J 6 bases, with 11 bases left between them. CDR3 bases: TGTGCCAGCAGTTTGTCCCCTCCGGCTGAAGCTTTCTTT. Translated, it gives CASSLSPPAEAFF.

The gene calls are TRBV20-1 and TRBJ2-7, with 9 bases that match TRBD1. Germline CDR1 and CDR2: DFQATT and SNEGSKA (reference sequence). Unmatched junction bases numbered 15, after V lost 3 bases and J lost 9 bases. The CDR3 is 15 amino acids. This CDR3 is CSASHPGQGFVGQYF. CDR3 coding DNA: TGCAGTGCTAGTCATCCGGGACAGGGATTTGTAGGGCAGTACTTC.

The chain links TRBV27 to TRBJ1-1, with a possible D match to TRBD1 (6 bases). Between the trimmed V and J ends, which lost 2 bases and 2 bases, there was a span of 12 bases. Germline CDR1 is MNHEY and CDR2 is SMNVEV (reference sequence). The CDR3 has 15 amino acids. The CDR3 DNA is TGTGCCAGCAGTTTAATCCAGGGGCGAAACACTGAAGCTTTCTTT. Encoded protein: CASSLIQGRNTEAFF.

This rearrangement joins TRBV5-1 to TRBJ2-7, with D maybe TRBD1 (5 bases). Germline-derived CDR1 and CDR2 are SGHRS and YFSETQ. With 2 bases removed from V and 2 bases from J, the gap between germline ends came to 14 bases. The length of the CDR3 is 15 residues. The CDR3 region is CASSLGDLGPYEQYF. The CDR3 bases are TGCGCCAGCAGCTTAGGGGATTTGGGGCCCTACGAGCAGTACTTC.

V usage is TRBV18 and J usage is TRBJ1-5, with 7 nucleotides matching TRBD1. Germline V gene sequence: CDR1 KGHSH, CDR2 LQKENI. The CDR3 covers 15 residues. V was clipped by 6 bases and J by 7 bases; unmatched bases: 12. For the CDR3, the DNA is TGTGCCAGCTCCCAGGGCCAGGGGGAAAGGCAGCCCCAGCATTTT. Amino acid sequence: CASSQGQGERQPQHF.

The J gene is TRBJ2-2, the V gene TRBV9; no definite D call. Germline V gene sequence: CDR1 SGDLS, CDR2 YYNGEE. The CDR3 sequence is 15 residues long. Trimming stripped 2 bases from V and 3 bases from J, with 11 bases between. The CDR3 here is CASSVGQTDTGELFF. The DNA for the CDR3 is TGTGCCAGCAGCGTTGGGCAGACGGACACCGGGGAGCTGTTTTTT.

V is TRBV4-3 and J is TRBJ1-1; weak D call: TRBD1 (5 bases). The germline V and J ends were trimmed by 3 bases and 0 bases, with 11 bases remaining between them. This CDR3 region has 15 residues. Germline V lookup: CDR1 LGHNA, CDR2 YSLEER. The CDR3 is CASSQGGAVNTEAFF. In nucleotides, the CDR3 is TGCGCCAGCAGCCAGGGTGGGGCTGTGAACACTGAAGCTTTCTTT.

Only one count was recorded for this clone. This chain links TRBV5-4 with TRBJ2-3, with a weak D call TRBD1 (6 bases). The germline V and J ends were trimmed by 4 bases and 0 bases, with 21 bases remaining between them. The CDR3 consists of 18 residues. In germline, CDR1 is SGHNT, CDR2 YYREEE (reference sequence). The CDR3 sequence: CASSDRNYRVLSTDTQYF. CDR3 DNA sequence: TGTGCCAGCAGCGATAGAAACTACAGGGTTCTTAGCACAGATACGCAGTATTTT.

Only one count was recorded for this clone. The rearrangement uses TRBV6-6 and TRBJ2-1; the match to TRBD2 covers 13 bases. CDR3 size: 18 residues. Unmatched junction bases numbered 13, after V lost 5 bases and J lost 6 bases. Germline V CDR1 and CDR2: MNHNY, SVGAGI (reference sequence). The CDR3 is CASSRQPGLAGLGNEQFF. DNA of the CDR3: TGTGCCAGCAGTCGCCAACCGGGACTAGCGGGACTGGGCAATGAGCAGTTCTTC.